The source of this T cell receptor (beta chain) is a study of cytomegalovirus exposure and HLA in healthy donors. The overall study: Roughly 85 million unique TCRs from HLA-typed donors made up an early data release. Membership in the Caucasian-associated ancestry cluster was found for about four fifths of around 380 genotyped donors.

With regard to this clone: Its specificity is unknown.

In the PCR, 60 Vbeta and 13 Jbeta primers were used. Measured with immunoSEQ multiplex PCR; TCRdb has only the in-frame clones, and not every one. The data show 150,000 to 200,000 clones, around 76% seen once. Study outcomes and limitations: The listing of 160 or so TCR beta chains classed them as cytomegalovirus-associated. When a later analysis was performed, an Asian-associated ancestry cluster reportedly had fewer N-insertions than the roughly 630-donor mean.

The sample taken for sequencing was PBMCs. The origin of this receptor is a girl under 18 in good health and CMV-seropositive.

DNA for the CDR3: TGTGCCAGCAGCGGTCCTTGGAACACTGAAGCTTTCTTT. Its translation: CASSGPWNTEAFF. This chain uses TRBV9 with TRBJ1-1; no clear D. The CDR3 runs to 13 residues. V lost 3 bases to trimming and J lost 1 base, with 7 bases between them. Germline CDR1 is SGDLS and CDR2 is YYNGEE.